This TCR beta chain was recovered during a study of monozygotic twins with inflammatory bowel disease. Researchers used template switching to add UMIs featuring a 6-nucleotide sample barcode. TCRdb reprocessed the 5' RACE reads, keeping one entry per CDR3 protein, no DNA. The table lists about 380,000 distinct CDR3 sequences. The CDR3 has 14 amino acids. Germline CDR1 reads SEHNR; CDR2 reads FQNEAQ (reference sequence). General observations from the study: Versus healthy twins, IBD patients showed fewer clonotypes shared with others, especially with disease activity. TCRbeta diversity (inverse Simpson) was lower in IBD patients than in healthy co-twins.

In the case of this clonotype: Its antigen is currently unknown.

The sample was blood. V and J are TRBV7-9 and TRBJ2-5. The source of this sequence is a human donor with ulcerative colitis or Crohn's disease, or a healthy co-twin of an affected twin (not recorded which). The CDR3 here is CASSKDINQETQYF.